One T cell receptor beta chain is described in this entry. The antigen is not known. Time point noted: cycle 4 day 1 (C4D1), after five to seven weeks of nivolumab. Brentuximab vedotin exposure varied, and every patient relapsed after autologous stem cell transplantation. The source of the sample is a study of PD-1 blockade in classical Hodgkin lymphoma. Only in-frame clones appear in the TCRdb table, and some are missing; sequencing was by immunoSEQ multiplex PCR. Of some 52,000 clones detected, roughly 86% appear once; the ten largest clones hold 6% to 7.5%. The study's findings and limits: The baseline diversity of complete responders showed similarity to that of newly diagnosed patients.

Germline values: CDR1 MNHEY, CDR2 SMNVEV (reference sequence). The CDR3 covers 16 residues. Unmatched junction bases numbered 9, after V lost 4 bases and J lost 3 bases. This chain joins TRBV27 and TRBJ2-1, with 7 bases fitting TRBD1. The input for sequencing was peripheral blood mononuclear cells (PBMCs), taken before the fourth cycle of nivolumab. The sequence derives from a human donor with classical Hodgkin lymphoma. CDR3 sequence (DNA): TGTGCCAGCAGTTCACCTTACAGGGGAATCTACAATGAGCAGTTCTTC. This sequence encodes CASSSPYRGIYNEQFF.